Below are 3 T cell receptor beta chains sequenced from a single sample in a study of T cells after yellow fever vaccination (dated by TCRdb to about 2019). Taken with the paper, the label for treatment or condition translates to: live attenuated yellow fever vaccine strain. The library was generated by 5' RACE. TCRdb lists the instrument as Illumina NovaSeq 6000. TCRdb cleaned the public reads at Q25 with fastp, built clones with MiXCR and kept in-frame beta chains. Each CDR3 protein gets just one entry, which takes the most common genes and DNA from the rows behind it. Here the sample has 250,000 to 400,000 distinct CDR3 sequences; about 4% occur a single time. The ten largest clonotypes hold around 23% of the sample. Specimen: PBMCs, collected 5 days after the yellow fever booster vaccination. Receptors originate from a man between 18 and 35 years old who received the YFV17D yellow fever vaccine.

This clonotype came up a few times. V gene TRBV11-1 combines with J gene TRBJ1-3; possible D gene TRBD1, 5 bases. In germline, CDR1 is SGHAT, CDR2 FQDESV (reference sequence). The CDR3 extends over 12 amino acids. Between the trimmed V and J ends, which lost 8 bases and 7 bases, there was a span of 12 bases. CDR3 in amino acids: CASGGRRNTIYF. CDR3 in DNA: TGTGCCAGCGGGGGACGGCGGAACACCATATATTTT.

The chain carries TRBV29-1 and TRBJ2-5; D unresolved. Between the trimmed V and J ends, which lost 4 bases and 0 bases, there was a span of 6 bases. CDR1 is SQVTM and CDR2 is ANQGSEA in the germline V gene. The CDR3 has 12 residues. CDR3 nucleotide sequence: TGCAGCGTTGTCCAGAACCAAGAGACCCAGTACTTC. It specifies CSVVQNQETQYF.

The chain employs TRBV12-3 or TRBV12-4 and TRBJ1-6; 8 nucleotides match TRBD1. V lost 5 bases, J lost 10 bases, and 7 bases stayed unmatched. The length of the CDR3 is 14 residues. This CDR3 is CASSATGVSSPLHF. CDR3 DNA: TGTGCCAGCAGTGCGACAGGGGTTTCCTCACCCCTCCACTTT.